The 10 T cell receptor beta chains listed next were all sequenced from one sample in a study of preoperative IRX-2 immunotherapy in early breast cancer. The treatment is: preoperative locoregional IRX-2 cytokine immunotherapy. This table comes from immunoSEQ multiplex PCR, and its TCRdb copy is limited to in-frame clones, with some not included. The sample holds roughly 10,000 clones, around 75% seen once. The sequencing used lymph node tissue, collected before IRX-2 immunotherapy. These receptors were taken from a human donor with breast cancer.

V is TRBV6-8 and J is TRBJ1-1; TRBD1 is a possible D gene (6 bases). CDR3 length: 13 residues. CDR1 and CDR2 (germline): MNHGY, SAAAGT. The V end was cut by 10 bases, the J end by 1 base, with 13 bases between. The CDR3 DNA reads TGTGCCATCAAGCGGGACAAGAACACTGAAGCTTTCTTT. Amino acids: CAIKRDKNTEAFF.

V usage is TRBV6-8 and J usage is TRBJ2-4, with D perhaps matching TRBD2 (5 bases). Trimming pared 6 bases from V and 0 bases from J, leaving 9 bases between. CDR3 length equals 14 residues. CDR1 is MNHGY and CDR2 is SAAAGT in the germline V gene. The CDR3: CASRRGVAKNIQYF. The CDR3 region has the DNA TGTGCCAGCAGACGGGGAGTAGCCAAAAACATTCAGTACTTC.

The chain couples TRBV6-8 to TRBJ2-3; 12 bases agree with TRBD2. The germline CDR1 and CDR2 sequences are MNHGY and SAAAGT. The CDR3 extends over 15 amino acids. Trimming cost V 5 bases and J 7 bases; bases outside gene matches: 7. CDR3 DNA: TGTGCCAGCAGTGTGCTAGCGGGAGGGACATATACGCAGTATTTT. This encodes CASSVLAGGTYTQYF.

Note on this clone: Mismatch with germline at one junction end may stem from a read error. The chain couples TRBV11-3 to TRBJ2-3; TRBD1 matches at 9 bases. The length of the CDR3 is 16 residues. Germline CDR1 and CDR2: SGHNT and YENEEA. CDR3 bases: TGTGCCAGCAGCGCCCGGGACAGGGAGGGCACACATACGCAGTATTTT. This codes for CASSARDREGTHTQYF.

In this sample, this clone is medium-sized. The chain joins TRBV18 to TRBJ2-6, with D perhaps TRBD1 (5 bases). Germline loops: CDR1 KGHSH, CDR2 LQKENI. With 6 bases removed from V and 0 bases from J, the gap between germline ends came to 9 bases. The CDR3 length is 15 residues. The chain's CDR3 is CASSGLTSGANVLTF. The CDR3 DNA is TGTGCCAGCTCGGGGCTGACCTCTGGGGCCAACGTCCTGACTTTC.

The V call is TRBV6-8, the J call TRBJ2-5, with TRBD2 matching over 8 bases. Losses at the gene ends were 2 bases for V and 3 bases for J; bases not matched to a gene: 8. CDR1 and CDR2 from the germline V gene are MNHGY and SAAAGT. CDR3 length: 16 residues. CDR3 residues: CASSYGGVAGKETQYF. CDR3 bases: TGTGCCAGCAGTTACGGGGGGGTAGCGGGGAAAGAGACCCAGTACTTC.

The chain recombines TRBV6-8 with TRBJ1-1; 7 bases align to TRBD1. The J segment lost 2 bases and the V segment lost 5 bases, leaving 8 bases of the junction unmatched. Germline V lookup: CDR1 MNHGY, CDR2 SAAAGT. The CDR3 is made up of 15 amino acids. CDR3 sequence: CASSPGQETNTEAFF. The CDR3 nucleotides are TGTGCCAGCAGTCCCGGACAGGAAACCAACACTGAAGCTTTCTTT.

This clone was found a few times. The V and J genes are TRBV19 and TRBJ2-7, with D possibly TRBD2 on 5 matching bases. V was pared by 4 bases and J by 4 bases, with 17 bases between. The CDR3 totals 15 residues. Germline V gene lookup returns CDR1 LNHDA and CDR2 SQIVND (reference sequence). The CDR3 sequence is CASSTPGVGRYEQYF. The CDR3 DNA reads TGTGCCAGTAGTACCCCCGGGGTAGGGCGATACGAGCAGTACTTC.

The chain combines TRBV1 with TRBJ2-1; the table's D gene call, TRBD2, was not cross checked with the DNA. TRBV1 is a pseudogene segment. The CDR3 sequence is 15 residues long. In DNA, the CDR3 is TGCGCCAGCAGCCAGGGACGGGAGGGCCGGTATGAGCAGTTCTTC. Its protein product is CASSQGREGRYEQFF.

The V and J genes are TRBV6-8 and TRBJ1-1, with 9 bases lining up with TRBD1. The V and J ends lost 6 bases and 5 bases, in that order; junction bases with no gene match: 10. This CDR3 comprises 15 residues. The germline V gene has CDR1 MNHGY and CDR2 SAAAGT. The CDR3 bases are TGTGCCAGCAGACTGGGACAGGGAGGAGGGACTGAAGCTTTCTTT. It is translated as CASRLGQGGGTEAFF.